Presented here are 19 T cell receptor beta chains from one specimen sequenced in a study of graft-versus-host responses after intestinal transplantation. These receptors lack a known antigen. TCRdb keeps only in-frame clones here, not all; method: immunoSEQ multiplex PCR. The sample holds around 76,000 clones, about 94% seen once. The source was unstimulated CD8+ T cells sorted from spleen or lymph node cells, collected before intestinal transplant. The receptors come from a human donor who received an intestinal transplant.

The chain recombines TRBV2 with TRBJ1-2, with a possible D match to TRBD1 (5 bases). The CDR3 is 15 residues long. Trimming removed 3 bases from V and 6 bases from J, with 17 bases in between. Germline V gene sequence: CDR1 SNHLY, CDR2 FYNNEI. The CDR3 protein is CASSEWDGVVDGYTF. Here the CDR3 DNA reads TGTGCCAGCAGTGAGTGGGACGGAGTTGTGGATGGCTACACCTTC.

The sample holds one count of this clone. The V call is TRBV11-3, the J call TRBJ2-1, with 8 nucleotides matching TRBD2. The trim removed 0 bases at V and 8 bases at J, leaving 9 bases unmatched. The CDR3 loop spans 16 amino acids. CDR1 is SGHNT, CDR2 YENEEA, per germline. DNA for the CDR3: TGTGCCAGCAGCTTAGATTATATTAGCGGGAATGATGAGCAGTTCTTC. Translating it yields CASSLDYISGNDEQFF.

The rearrangement uses TRBV6-5 and TRBJ2-1, with D tentatively TRBD1 (6 bases). Trimming shortened V by 5 bases and J by 8 bases, and 16 bases separated the two germline ends. The germline CDR1 and CDR2 sequences are MNHEY and SVGAGI. The CDR3 sequence is 14 residues long. The CDR3 reads CASSPLSKGDEQFF. The DNA of the CDR3 is TGTGCCAGCAGTCCCCTCTCGAAGGGGGATGAGCAGTTCTTC.

The chain recombines TRBV19 with TRBJ1-2, with D perhaps TRBD1 (5 bases). The CDR3 loop spans 14 amino acids. Trimming removed 7 bases from V and 3 bases from J, with 15 bases in between. Germline V gene data show CDR1 as LNHDA and CDR2 as SQIVND (reference sequence). Written as DNA, the CDR3 is TGTGCCAGTAAAATGGGCAGGGAGGACTATGGCTACACCTTC. It translates to CASKMGREDYGYTF.

The gene calls are TRBV27 and TRBJ2-1; TRBD2 aligns across 9 bases. Per the germline V gene, CDR1 is MNHEY and CDR2 is SMNVEV (reference sequence). Trimming took 2 bases from V and 5 from J; bases not matched to a gene: 16. This CDR3 is 19 amino acids long. In DNA form, the CDR3 reads TGTGCCAGCAGTTTAACCCTCCCTTCGCGGGAGGGGTCTAACAATGAGCAGTTCTTC. Its translation: CASSLTLPSREGSNNEQFF.

This clone came up a few times. The chain links TRBV10-2 to TRBJ2-1, with D possibly matching TRBD2 (6 bases). The germline V gene encodes CDR1 WSHSY and CDR2 SAAADI. V dropped 5 bases and J dropped 4 bases, with 18 bases sitting between them. This CDR3 is built from 16 residues. The CDR3 region is CASSPSGVPGYNEQFF. DNA of the CDR3: TGCGCCAGCAGTCCGTCGGGGGTACCAGGATACAATGAGCAGTTCTTC.

The chain links TRBV5-1 to TRBJ2-7, with 9 bases lining up with TRBD1. V lost 0 bases, J lost 4 bases, and 5 bases stayed unmatched. CDR3 length: 15 amino acids. Looked up from germline, CDR1 is SGHRS and CDR2 is YFSETQ. For the CDR3, the DNA is TGCGCCAGCAGCTTGGAAGGGACAGGGTGGTACGAGCAGTACTTC. It yields the protein CASSLEGTGWYEQYF.

The gene calls are TRBV7-9 and TRBJ2-7, with TRBD2 as a possible D gene (6 bases). CDR1 is SEHNR, CDR2 FQNEAQ, per germline (reference sequence). This CDR3 region has 13 residues. Trimming removed 5 bases at V and 2 bases at J, with 10 bases between. Here the CDR3 reads CASSDGLTYEQYF. The DNA for the CDR3 is TGTGCCAGCAGCGATGGACTAACCTACGAGCAGTACTTC. The whole variable domain, filled in from reference TRBV7-9 and TRBJ2-7, reads DTGVSQNPRHKITKRGQNVTFRCDPISEHNRLYWYRQTLGQGPEFLTYFQNEAQLEKSRLLSDRFSAERPKGSFSTLEIQRTEQGDSAMYLCASSDGLTYEQYFGPGTRLTVT.

This chain uses TRBV5-1 with TRBJ2-5; 10 bases are shared with TRBD2. CDR1 and CDR2 from the germline V gene are SGHRS and YFSETQ. V trimming: 7 bases; J trimming: 4 bases; junction bases outside the gene matches: 28. The CDR3 spans 21 residues. The CDR3 nucleotides read TGCGCCAGCCGTAGGACGGGGGTCCTCCCGGGTAGCGGGAGGTACGTAGAGACCCAGTACTTC. The encoded protein is CASRRTGVLPGSGRYVETQYF.

The V call is TRBV28, the J call TRBJ2-1; TRBD2 matches 8 bases. This CDR3 has 15 amino acids. V was clipped by 5 bases and J by 3 bases; unmatched bases: 6. Germline CDR1 reads MDHEN; CDR2 reads SYDVKM. The CDR3 nucleotides are TGTGCCAGCAGTCTAACTAGCGGTCACTACAATGAGCAGTTCTTC. Translating gives CASSLTSGHYNEQFF. The variable domain in full, with the rest retrieved from reference TRBV28 and TRBJ2-1, is DVKVTQSSRYLVKRTGEKVFLECVQDMDHENMFWYRQDPGLGLRLIYFSYDVKMKEKGDIPEGYSVSREKKERFSLILESASTNQTSMYLCASSLTSGHYNEQFFGPGTRLTVL.

The CDR3 region is CASSQTPGGTDTQYF. CDR3 sequence (DNA): TGCGCCAGCAGCCAAACCCCAGGGGGCACAGATACGCAGTATTTT. The gene calls are TRBV4-1 and TRBJ2-3; weak D call: TRBD1 (6 bases). This CDR3 contains 15 residues. The V end lost 2 bases, the J end lost 1 base, and 10 bases lay between the germline ends. In germline, CDR1 is MGHRA, CDR2 YSYEKL.

This clone was seen just once. The chain recombines TRBV7-6 with TRBJ1-5; tentatively, D is TRBD1 (5 bases). CDR3 size: 17 residues. Germline lookup yields CDR1 SGHVS and CDR2 FNYEAQ. V was shortened by 2 bases and J by 0 bases, with 14 bases between the two germline ends. CDR3 in amino acids: CASSLRTGPYSNQPQHF. CDR3 sequence (DNA): TGTGCCAGCAGCTTACGGACGGGACCGTATAGCAATCAGCCCCAGCATTTT.

CDR3 sequence (DNA): TGTGCCAGCAGCTTAGAATCGGCAGGGGGCAACTATGGCTACACCTTC. Amino acids: CASSLESAGGNYGYTF. The J gene is TRBJ1-2, the V gene TRBV7-9; 8 bases align to TRBD1. The CDR3 runs to 16 residues. Germline assignment: CDR1 SEHNR and CDR2 FQNEAQ (reference sequence). The ends lost 1 base at V and 2 bases at J; junction bases unmatched: 6.

The chain links TRBV27 to TRBJ2-1; 10 positions agree with TRBD2. The V segment lost 6 bases and the J segment 7 bases; nucleotides outside the gene matches: 9. Per germline, CDR1 MNHEY and CDR2 SMNVEV (reference sequence). The CDR3 contains 15 residues. This CDR3 reads CASREGLAGVNEQFF. CDR3 DNA: TGTGCCAGCAGGGAGGGGCTAGCGGGAGTTAATGAGCAGTTCTTC.

The chain links TRBV7-9 to TRBJ2-1; possibly TRBD2 for D (5 bases). Germline loops: CDR1 SEHNR, CDR2 FQNEAQ (reference sequence). This CDR3 contains 14 residues. Trimming left V 5 bases short and J 7 bases short, with 15 bases between. The CDR3 is CASSPAGLGNEQFF. As DNA, the CDR3 is TGTGCCAGCAGCCCCGCGGGCCTGGGGAATGAGCAGTTCTTC.

This chain connects TRBV30 to TRBJ2-3; the match to TRBD2 covers 7 bases. CDR3 length equals 14 residues. Looked up from germline, CDR1 is GTSNPN and CDR2 is SVGIG (reference sequence). V lost 4 bases and J lost 5; bases outside the gene matches: 9. The CDR3 spells CAWIDGRGIDTQYF. The DNA for the CDR3 is TGTGCCTGGATAGATGGGAGGGGAATAGATACGCAGTATTTT.

The V call is TRBV6-5, the J call TRBJ1-1; D ambiguous. The CDR3 covers 14 residues. Trimming cost V 2 bases and J 3 bases, with 10 bases left between them. Germline V lookup: CDR1 MNHEY, CDR2 SVGAGI. The CDR3 DNA is TGTGCCAGCAGTTACGCAGGTTCGGACACTGAAGCTTTCTTT. It specifies CASSYAGSDTEAFF.

The gene calls are TRBV7-9 and TRBJ2-1; D gene unclear. V was trimmed by 1 base and J by 10 bases, leaving 17 bases between them. Germline values: CDR1 SEHNR, CDR2 FQNEAQ (reference sequence). This CDR3 is 15 amino acids long. In DNA form, the CDR3 reads TGTGCCAGCAGCTTAGGGCTAGTGGTCCTCTTAGAGCAGTTCTTC. Its translation is CASSLGLVVLLEQFF.

This chain joins TRBV7-3 and TRBJ2-2, with no clear D. This CDR3 has 17 amino acids. Germline V gene data show CDR1 as SGHTA and CDR2 as FQGTGA. V shed 0 bases and J shed 1 base, with 12 bases lying between them. CDR3 region: CASSLTGWTENTGELFF. The CDR3 nucleotides are TGTGCCAGCAGCTTAACGGGGTGGACGGAGAACACCGGGGAGCTGTTTTTT.